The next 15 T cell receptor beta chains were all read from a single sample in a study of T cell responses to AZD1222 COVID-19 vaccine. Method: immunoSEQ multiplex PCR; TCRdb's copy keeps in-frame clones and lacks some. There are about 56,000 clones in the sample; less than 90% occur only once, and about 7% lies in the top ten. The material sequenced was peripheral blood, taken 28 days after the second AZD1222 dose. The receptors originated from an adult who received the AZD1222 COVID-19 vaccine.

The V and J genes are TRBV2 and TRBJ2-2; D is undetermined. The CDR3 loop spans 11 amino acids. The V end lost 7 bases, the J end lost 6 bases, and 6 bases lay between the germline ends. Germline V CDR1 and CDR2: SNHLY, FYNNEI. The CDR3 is CASNRAGELFF. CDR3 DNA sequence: TGTGCCAGCAATCGGGCCGGGGAGCTGTTTTTT.

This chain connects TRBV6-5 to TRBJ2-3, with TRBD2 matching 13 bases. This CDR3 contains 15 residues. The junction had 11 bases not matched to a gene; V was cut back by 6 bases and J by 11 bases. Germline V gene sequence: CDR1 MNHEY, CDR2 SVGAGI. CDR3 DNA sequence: TGTGCCAGCAGACCCGGACTAGCGGGAGCGTGGAGGCAGTATTTT. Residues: CASRPGLAGAWRQYF.

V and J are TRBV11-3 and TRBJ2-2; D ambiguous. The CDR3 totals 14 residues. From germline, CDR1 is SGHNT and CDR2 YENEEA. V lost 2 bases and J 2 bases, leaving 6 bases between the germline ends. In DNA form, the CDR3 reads TGTGCCAGCAGCTTAACCCACAACACCGGGGAGCTGTTTTTT. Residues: CASSLTHNTGELFF.

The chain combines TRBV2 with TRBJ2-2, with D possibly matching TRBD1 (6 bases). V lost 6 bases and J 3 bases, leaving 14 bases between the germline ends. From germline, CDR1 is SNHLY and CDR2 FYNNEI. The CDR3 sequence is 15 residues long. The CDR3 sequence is CASRVSGTHTGELFF. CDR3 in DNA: TGTGCCAGCAGAGTTTCCGGGACACACACCGGGGAGCTGTTTTTT. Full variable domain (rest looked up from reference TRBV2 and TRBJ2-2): EPEVTQTPSHQVTQMGQEVILRCVPISNHLYFYWYRQILGQKVEFLVSFYNNEISEKSEIFDDQFSVERPDGSNFTLKIRSTKLEDSAMYFCASRVSGTHTGELFFGEGSRLTVL.

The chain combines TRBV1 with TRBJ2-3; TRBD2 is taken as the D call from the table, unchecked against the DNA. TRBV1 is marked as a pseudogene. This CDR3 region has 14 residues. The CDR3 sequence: CTSSQGRPPDTQYF. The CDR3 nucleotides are TGCACCAGCAGCCAAGGGAGGCCCCCAGATACGCAGTATTTT.

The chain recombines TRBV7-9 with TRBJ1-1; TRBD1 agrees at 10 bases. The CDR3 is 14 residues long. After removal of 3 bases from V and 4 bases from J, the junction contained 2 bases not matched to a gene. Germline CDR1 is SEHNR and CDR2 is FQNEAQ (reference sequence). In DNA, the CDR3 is TGTGCCAGCAGCTTGGGGACAGGGGCCACTGAAGCTTTCTTT. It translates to CASSLGTGATEAFF.

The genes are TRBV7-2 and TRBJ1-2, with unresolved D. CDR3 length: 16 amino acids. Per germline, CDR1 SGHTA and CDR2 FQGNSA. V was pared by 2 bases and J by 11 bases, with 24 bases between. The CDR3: CASSLRGMGSVLWYTF. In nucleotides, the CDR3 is TGTGCCAGCAGCTTACGTGGAATGGGTTCAGTTCTTTGGTACACCTTC.

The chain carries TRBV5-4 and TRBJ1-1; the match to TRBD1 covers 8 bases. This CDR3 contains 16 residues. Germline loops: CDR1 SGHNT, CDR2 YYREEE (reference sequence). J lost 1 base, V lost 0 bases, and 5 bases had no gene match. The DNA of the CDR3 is TGTGCCAGCAGCTTGGCACAGGGGGGCGGGAACACTGAAGCTTTCTTT. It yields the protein CASSLAQGGGNTEAFF.

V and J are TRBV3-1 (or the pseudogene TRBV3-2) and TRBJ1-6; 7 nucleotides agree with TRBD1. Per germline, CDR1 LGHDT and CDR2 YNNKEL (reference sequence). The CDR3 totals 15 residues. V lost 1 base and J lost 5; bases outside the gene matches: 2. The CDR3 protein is CASSQGQGHNSPLHF. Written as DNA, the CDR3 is TGTGCCAGCAGCCAAGGACAGGGCCATAATTCACCCCTCCACTTT.

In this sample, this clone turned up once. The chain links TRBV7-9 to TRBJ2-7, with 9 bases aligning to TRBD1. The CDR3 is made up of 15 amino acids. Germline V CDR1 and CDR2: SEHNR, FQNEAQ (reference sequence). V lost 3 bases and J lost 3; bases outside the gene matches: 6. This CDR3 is CASSFRGQGSYEQYF. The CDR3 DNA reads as TGTGCCAGCAGCTTTAGGGGACAGGGAAGCTACGAGCAGTACTTC.

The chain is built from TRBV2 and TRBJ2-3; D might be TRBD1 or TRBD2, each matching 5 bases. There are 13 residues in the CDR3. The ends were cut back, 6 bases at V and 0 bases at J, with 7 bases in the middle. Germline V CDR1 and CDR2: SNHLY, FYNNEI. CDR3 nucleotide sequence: TGTGCCAGCAGGGGGGATAGCACAGATACGCAGTATTTT. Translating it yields CASRGDSTDTQYF.

CDR3 in amino acids: CASSNAQGAGTGELFF. In DNA form, the CDR3 reads TGTGCCAGTAGTAACGCACAGGGGGCCGGCACCGGGGAGCTGTTTTTT. The chain recombines TRBV19 with TRBJ2-2; 9 nucleotides match TRBD1. Germline loops: CDR1 LNHDA, CDR2 SQIVND (reference sequence). The CDR3 spans 16 residues. The junction had 7 bases not matched to a gene; V was cut back by 4 bases and J by 4 bases.

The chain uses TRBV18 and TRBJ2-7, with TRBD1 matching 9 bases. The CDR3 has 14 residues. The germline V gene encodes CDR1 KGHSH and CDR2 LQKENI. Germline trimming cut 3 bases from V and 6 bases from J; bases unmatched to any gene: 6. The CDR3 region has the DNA TGTGCCAGCTCACCTGGGACAGGGTGGCCCGAGCAGTACTTC. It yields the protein CASSPGTGWPEQYF. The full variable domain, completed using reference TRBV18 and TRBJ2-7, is NAGVMQNPRHLVRRRGQEARLRCSPMKGHSHVYWYRQLPEEGLKFMVYLQKENIIDESGMPKERFSAEFPKEGPSILRIQQVVRGDSAAYFCASSPGTGWPEQYFGPGTRLTVT.

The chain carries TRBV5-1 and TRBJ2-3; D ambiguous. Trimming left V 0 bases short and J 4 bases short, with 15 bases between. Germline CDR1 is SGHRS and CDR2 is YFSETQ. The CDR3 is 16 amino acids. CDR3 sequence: CASSLGSRSRADTQYF. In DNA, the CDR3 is TGCGCCAGCAGCTTGGGGAGCAGATCTAGGGCAGATACGCAGTATTTT.

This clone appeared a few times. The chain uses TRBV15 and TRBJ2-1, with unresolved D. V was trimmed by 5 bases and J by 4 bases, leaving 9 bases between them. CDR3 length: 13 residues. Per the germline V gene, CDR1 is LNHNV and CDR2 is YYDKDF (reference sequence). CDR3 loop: CATSPHRYNEQFF. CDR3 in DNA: TGTGCCACCAGCCCCCACAGATACAATGAGCAGTTCTTC. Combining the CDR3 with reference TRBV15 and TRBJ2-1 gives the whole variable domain DAMVIQNPRYQVTQFGKPVTLSCSQTLNHNVMYWYQQKSSQAPKLLFHYYDKDFNNEADTPDNFQSRRPNTSFCFLDIRSPGLGDTAMYLCATSPHRYNEQFFGPGTRLTVL.